The 20 T cell receptor beta chains below come from one sample, sequenced in a study of STAT5B mutations in CD4+ large granular lymphocyte leukemia. The repertoire was sequenced with immunoSEQ multiplex PCR; TCRdb's copy has only in-frame clones and lacks some. The sample lists roughly 21,000 clones; 70% to 75% were seen once. Sequencing input: CD4+ T cells from blood buffy coats. These receptors all come from a human donor in good health.

The chain employs TRBV2 and TRBJ1-1, with 10 bases matching TRBD1. With 6 bases clipped from V and 11 bases from J, the junction kept 15 bases outside the gene matches. CDR1 and CDR2 (germline): SNHLY, FYNNEI. This CDR3 spans 15 amino acids. CDR3 amino acids: CASSETGTGVPDAFF. CDR3 coding DNA: TGTGCCAGCAGCGAGACCGGGACAGGGGTCCCCGACGCTTTCTTT.

This rearrangement joins TRBV28 to TRBJ2-1; 10 bases match TRBD2. Germline lookup yields CDR1 MDHEN and CDR2 SYDVKM. The CDR3 contains 17 residues. J gave up 3 bases and V 6 bases, and 11 bases lay outside the gene matches. The chain's CDR3 is CASSQITAGGVYNEQFF. CDR3 DNA sequence: TGTGCCAGCAGCCAGATCACAGCGGGAGGGGTCTACAATGAGCAGTTCTTC.

The rearrangement joins TRBV18 to TRBJ1-5; TRBD1 agrees at 7 bases. The ends lost 6 bases at V and 3 bases at J; junction bases unmatched: 14. This CDR3 spans 17 amino acids. Germline CDR1 and CDR2: KGHSH and LQKENI. CDR3 loop: CASSPPGAGGLNQPQHF. In DNA form, the CDR3 reads TGTGCCAGCTCTCCTCCGGGGGCAGGGGGTCTCAATCAGCCCCAGCATTTT.

The chain couples TRBV18 to TRBJ2-7; 7 bases agree with TRBD1. Germline CDR1 and CDR2: KGHSH and LQKENI. This CDR3 is 13 amino acids long. The ends lost 6 bases at V and 9 bases at J; junction bases unmatched: 11. The CDR3 DNA reads TGTGCCAGCTCGCCCGGGACAGAACAGGGGCAGTACTTC. It specifies CASSPGTEQGQYF.

The gene calls are TRBV29-1 and TRBJ1-2, with D unresolved. The V end lost 6 bases, the J end lost 7 bases, and 27 bases lay between the germline ends. CDR3 length: 16 residues. Germline V gene sequence: CDR1 SQVTM, CDR2 ANQGSEA. The chain's CDR3 is CSVPLEGMGIEGGYTF. For the CDR3, the DNA is TGCAGCGTCCCCCTCGAGGGAATGGGGATCGAAGGTGGCTACACCTTC.

The chain carries TRBV4-3 and TRBJ1-4; 9 bases agree with TRBD1. This CDR3 region has 20 residues. Germline CDR1 is LGHNA and CDR2 is YSLEER. The V gene end was trimmed by 0 bases and the J gene end by 0 bases; junction bases not matched to a gene: 11. CDR3 bases: TGCGCCAGCAGCCAAGAGACCGGGACAGGGACTCTTCCAACTAATGAAAAACTGTTTTTT. Translating gives CASSQETGTGTLPTNEKLFF.

The chain has TRBV19 and TRBJ2-7; 7 nucleotides align to TRBD1. The CDR3 extends over 14 amino acids. Germline lookup yields CDR1 LNHDA and CDR2 SQIVND (reference sequence). V lost 5 bases to trimming and J lost 4 bases; unmatched junction nucleotides: 8. As DNA, the CDR3 is TGTGCCAGTAGTCCGCGACAGGGTTTGTACGAGCAGTACTTC. As protein: CASSPRQGLYEQYF.

The genes are TRBV9 and TRBJ2-5; perhaps TRBD1 as D (6 bases). Germline CDR1 is SGDLS and CDR2 is YYNGEE. The ends were cut back, 4 bases at V and 0 bases at J, with 13 bases in the middle. This CDR3 has 15 residues. CDR3 coding DNA: TGTGCCAGCAGCTGGGGGCCGTCGTACCAAGAGACCCAGTACTTC. Protein product: CASSWGPSYQETQYF.

This chain connects TRBV7-2 to TRBJ2-7; D remains unclear. V was pared by 4 bases and J by 2 bases, with 3 bases between. Germline V CDR1 and CDR2: SGHTA, FQGNSA. This CDR3 is built from 11 residues. CDR3 bases: TGTGCCAGCAGCTCAGCCTACGAGCAGTACTTC. It codes for CASSSAYEQYF.

This chain connects TRBV28 to TRBJ1-4; D gene uncertain. Trimming shortened V by 6 bases and J by 0 bases, and 8 bases separated the two germline ends. There are 14 residues in the CDR3. From germline, CDR1 is MDHEN and CDR2 SYDVKM. The DNA for the CDR3 is TGTGCCAGCAGCTACCCTTCAACTAATGAAAAACTGTTTTTT. This translates into CASSYPSTNEKLFF.

CDR3 residues: CASSLWGTGRATYGYTF. CDR3 nucleotide sequence: TGTGCCAGCAGTTTATGGGGGACAGGGCGCGCAACTTATGGCTACACCTTC. The chain carries TRBV27 and TRBJ1-2; 9 bases align to TRBD1. Germline trimming cut 1 base from V and 5 bases from J; bases unmatched to any gene: 11. Germline CDR1 and CDR2: MNHEY and SMNVEV (reference sequence). This CDR3 is 17 amino acids long.

The chain carries TRBV6-1 and TRBJ2-2; 9 bases are a match to TRBD1. V shed 6 bases and J 5 bases; nucleotides not matched to a gene: 7. The CDR3 extends over 15 amino acids. Germline V gene lookup returns CDR1 MNHNS and CDR2 SASEGT. CDR3 in DNA: TGTGCCAGCAGGCGGGGACAGGGTGAGACCGGGGAGCTGTTTTTT. Amino acids: CASRRGQGETGELFF.

V is TRBV10-3 and J is TRBJ1-1; tentatively, D is TRBD1 (5 bases). CDR3 length equals 11 residues. V was cut by 4 bases and J by 6 bases, with 6 bases left in between. CDR1 is ENHRY, CDR2 SYGVKD, per germline. The CDR3: CAISGGAEAFF. CDR3 nucleotide sequence: TGTGCCATCAGTGGGGGGGCTGAAGCTTTCTTT.

The chain links TRBV6-6 to TRBJ1-1; the D gene is possibly TRBD1 (5 bases). The CDR3 covers 13 residues. Germline V gene sequence: CDR1 MNHNY, CDR2 SVGAGI (reference sequence). Trimming left V 11 bases short and J 1 base short, with 14 bases between. CDR3 in amino acids: CAGNPGGNTEAFF. The CDR3 region has the DNA TGTGCCGGGAACCCGGGGGGGAACACTGAAGCTTTCTTT.

This chain links TRBV5-1 with TRBJ2-3, with D possibly TRBD2 on 7 matching bases. CDR1 and CDR2 from the germline V gene are SGHRS and YFSETQ. This CDR3 is 16 amino acids long. The V and J ends lost 6 bases and 4 bases respectively, with 21 bases between them. The CDR3 here is CASTQGGARGSDTQYF. CDR3 in DNA: TGCGCCAGCACCCAAGGGGGGGCACGCGGGTCAGATACGCAGTATTTT. Filled out from reference TRBV5-1 and TRBJ2-3, the complete variable domain reads KAGVTQTPRYLIKTRGQQVTLSCSPISGHRSVSWYQQTPGQGLQFLFEYFSETQRNKGNFPGRFSGRQFSNSRSEMNVSTLELGDSALYLCASTQGGARGSDTQYFGPGTRLTVL.

This clone was detected a few times. The chain has TRBV9 and TRBJ2-1, with 12 nucleotides matching TRBD1. The V and J ends lost 2 bases and 2 bases, in that order; junction bases with no gene match: 2. Germline CDR1 is SGDLS and CDR2 is YYNGEE. The CDR3 is made up of 16 amino acids. CDR3 sequence: CASSVGTGGPYNEQFF. The DNA of the CDR3 is TGTGCCAGCAGCGTCGGGACAGGGGGCCCCTACAATGAGCAGTTCTTC.

The rearrangement joins TRBV2 to TRBJ1-5; 12 positions match TRBD1. CDR3 length equals 15 residues. Germline lookup yields CDR1 SNHLY and CDR2 FYNNEI. V was clipped by 4 bases and J by 6 bases; unmatched bases: 4. This CDR3 reads CASSAPGQGAQPQHF. In DNA, the CDR3 is TGTGCCAGCAGTGCACCGGGACAGGGGGCTCAGCCCCAGCATTTT.

The chain couples TRBV5-1 to TRBJ1-4, with a possible D match to TRBD1 (5 bases). This CDR3 is 15 amino acids long. Trimming pared 4 bases from V and 6 bases from J, leaving 16 bases between. Germline loops: CDR1 SGHRS, CDR2 YFSETQ. The CDR3 loop reads CASSLSGMGDEKLFF. CDR3 DNA: TGCGCCAGCAGCCTCTCAGGGATGGGGGATGAAAAACTGTTTTTT.

The CDR3 loop reads CASRGTSGGGVETQYF. The CDR3 DNA reads TGTGCCAGCAGGGGAACTAGCGGGGGAGGGGTAGAGACCCAGTACTTC. The chain has TRBV2 and TRBJ2-5; 11 bases match TRBD2. The germline gives CDR1 SNHLY, CDR2 FYNNEI. The ends lost 6 bases at V and 4 bases at J; junction bases unmatched: 10. The CDR3 contains 16 residues.

This chain links TRBV7-9 with TRBJ2-1; 11 bases are a match to TRBD1. The junction had 14 bases not matched to a gene; V was cut back by 5 bases and J by 8 bases. Germline CDR1 is SEHNR and CDR2 is FQNEAQ (reference sequence). This CDR3 comprises 17 residues. This CDR3 is CASSPGQGDTLVDEQFF. CDR3 nucleotide sequence: TGTGCCAGCAGCCCGGGACAGGGGGACACCCTTGTGGATGAGCAGTTCTTC. Variable domain in full (rest from reference TRBV7-9 and TRBJ2-1): DTGVSQNPRHKITKRGQNVTFRCDPISEHNRLYWYRQTLGQGPEFLTYFQNEAQLEKSRLLSDRFSAERPKGSFSTLEIQRTEQGDSAMYLCASSPGQGDTLVDEQFFGPGTRLTVL.